This T cell receptor beta chain was recovered during a study of shared clonotypes between healthy human individuals. Points from the study as a whole: Sorted-subset samples were not fully sequenced, rarefaction indicated. Of the naive CD4 clonotypes, approximately 5% were shared across several donors.

Trimming cost V 0 bases and J 2 bases, with 18 bases left between them. From germline, CDR1 is SGDLS and CDR2 YYNGEE. The CDR3 sequence is 17 residues long. Repertoires were generated with immunoSEQ multiplex PCR, while TCRdb's copy carries only in-frame clones and drops some. The sample records more than 2 million clones, about 94% being singletons. Comment on this clone: The antigen remains undetermined.

Donors comprised healthy HIV-negative adults lacking recent acute infections or vaccinations. The gene calls are TRBV9 and TRBJ2-7; either TRBD1 or TRBD2 may fit D (5 bases each). This clonotype originated in a man between 18 and 29 years old in good health. The sequenced sample was naive CD4+ T cells sorted from blood. Subset indicated: CD45RA+ positively selected. CDR3 amino acids: CASSVDAGTLSPYEQYF. CDR3 sequence (DNA): TGTGCCAGCAGCGTAGACGCCGGGACCTTGTCCCCCTACGAGCAGTACTTC.